These 2 T cell receptor beta chains were sequenced from one sample in a study of T cell repertoires in cytomegalovirus infection. A single record per CDR3 protein comes from TCRdb applying MiXCR to the reads. Of 650,000 to 900,000 distinct CDR3 sequences listed, 25% to 30% are singletons. Their antigens remain unidentified. Sequences were derived from cultured CD8+ T cells from PBMCs, sampled from culture after CMV antigen stimulation. Receptors originate from a human donor in good health (CMV status not recorded). Some clones in this sample may be carry-over from other donors' samples.

J is TRBJ1-5 and V is TRBV6-5; no definite D call. Trimming took 5 bases from V and 0 from J, leaving 14 bases between them. The CDR3 spans 16 residues. Germline V CDR1 and CDR2: MNHEY, SVGAGI. The CDR3 reads CASSTGGRFSNQPQHF. The CDR3 region has the DNA TGTGCCAGCAGTACCGGAGGGAGATTTAGCAATCAGCCCCAGCATTTT.

This clonotype was seen at least ten times. The genes are TRBV4-3 and TRBJ1-1; D remains unclear. The V end was cut by 0 bases, the J end by 0 bases, with 8 bases between. CDR3 length: 15 amino acids. Germline CDR1 LGHNA, CDR2 YSLEER. The DNA of the CDR3 is TGCGCCAGCAGCCAAGATAAGGGCGTGAACACTGAAGCTTTCTTT. Translating gives CASSQDKGVNTEAFF.